These T cell receptor beta chains were read from a single sample in a study of OX40 agonist ivuxolimab in advanced cancers. Sequencing used immunoSEQ multiplex PCR; TCRdb keeps in-frame clones, though not all of them. Of about 68,000 clones detected, roughly 85% appear once; the ten largest clones hold approximately 11%. Sample: CD4+ or CD8+ T cells sorted from blood, taken in a trial of the OX40 agonist ivuxolimab. The receptors derive from an adult with an advanced solid tumor such as melanoma, head and neck, liver or kidney cancer. Both conserved end residues are part of each CDR3. The order of the fields is clone size, CDR3 length, V gene, J gene, CDR3 protein. Clone size is given for some rows only: seen once, a few or many times, or a class if the clone is expanded.

NA	15	TRBV11-2	TRBJ2-2	CASSLEGAVAGELFF
NA	16	TRBV7-6	TRBJ2-1	CASSASGRGGYNEQFF
NA	16	TRBV9	TRBJ1-1	CASSVGRNRDLTEAFF
NA	13	TRBV11-2	TRBJ2-7	CASSPRRELEQYF
NA	14	TRBV4-1	TRBJ1-2	CASSQVPGPYGYTF
NA	14	TRBV2	TRBJ2-5	CASSPRQGPETQYF
once	16	TRBV5-1	TRBJ2-1	CASSVAGGPSYNEQFF
NA	14	TRBV19	TRBJ1-2	CASSRTGGNYGYTF
NA	15	TRBV5-8	TRBJ2-2	CASSFRGRGTGELFF
NA	15	TRBV5-4	TRBJ2-5	CASRNVARGNETQYF
once	12	TRBV5-6	TRBJ1-5	CASSFRGQPQHF
NA	17	TRBV4-3	TRBJ2-3	CASSQDRTGGDTDTQYF
NA	15	TRBV15	TRBJ2-1	CATSSSWGNYNEQFF
NA	12	TRBV28	TRBJ1-2	CASSVGTAGYTF
NA	18	TRBV2	TRBJ2-4	CASSDVLAWVSAKNIQYF
NA	19	TRBV7-2	TRBJ2-1	CASSLYHGTGRERANEQFF
NA	14	TRBV29-1	TRBJ2-1	CSVDLAGRYNEQFF
NA	14	TRBV9	TRBJ1-2	CASSRGNRDYGYTF
NA	15	TRBV5-1	TRBJ2-3	CASSSGLASTDTQYF
NA	14	TRBV5-6	TRBJ1-2	CASSFLQGGYGYTF
NA	14	TRBV28	TRBJ1-2	CASSSLGRTYGYTF
once	13	TRBV2	TRBJ2-5	CASSPLGGGTQYF
NA	10	TRBV6-5	TRBJ1-2	CASSRIGYTF
NA	15	TRBV2	TRBJ1-2	CASSGDTEEGYGYTF
NA	14	TRBV28	TRBJ1-2	CASSTGPYHYGYTF
NA	13	TRBV10-3	TRBJ2-5	CAISESDFETQYF
NA	15	TRBV28	TRBJ1-4	CASRMVGEANEKLFF
NA	13	TRBV5-1	TRBJ2-1	CASKTGEYNEQFF
NA	14	TRBV9	TRBJ1-3	CASRGVSGSNTIYF
NA	14	TRBV28	TRBJ1-2	CASSLSRAAYGYTF
NA	16	TRBV10-3	TRBJ2-2	CAISESGLRYTGELFF
NA	14	TRBV2	TRBJ2-5	CASTQGLVGETQYF
NA	14	TRBV18	TRBJ1-4	CASSPVKTNEKLFF
once	12	TRBV5-1	TRBJ2-3	CASALGTDTQYF
NA	19	TRBV30	TRBJ2-3	CAWSAYTGGRLLNTDTQYF
NA	14	TRBV11-2	TRBJ2-1	CASSPLTYHNEQFF
NA	11	TRBV2	TRBJ1-1	CASSPYMEAFF
NA	15	TRBV7-3	TRBJ2-5	CASSLYGTEQETQYF
NA	15	TRBV5-1	TRBJ2-5	CASSKGPGEEETQYF
NA	15	TRBV29-1	TRBJ2-2	CSGYRDFGNTGELFF